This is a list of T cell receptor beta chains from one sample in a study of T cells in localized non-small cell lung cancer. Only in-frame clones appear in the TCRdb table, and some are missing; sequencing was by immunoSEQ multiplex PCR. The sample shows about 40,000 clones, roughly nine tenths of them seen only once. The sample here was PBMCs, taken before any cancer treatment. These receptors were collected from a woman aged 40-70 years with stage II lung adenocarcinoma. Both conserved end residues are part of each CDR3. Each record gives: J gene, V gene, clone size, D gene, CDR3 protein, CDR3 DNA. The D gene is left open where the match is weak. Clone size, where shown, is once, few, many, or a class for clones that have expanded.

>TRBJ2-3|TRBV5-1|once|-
CASQGRGAHADTQYF
TGCGCCAGCCAAGGGAGGGGGGCGCATGCAGATACGCAGTATTTT
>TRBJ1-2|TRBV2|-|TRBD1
CASSHGQGQSYGYTF
TGTGCCAGCAGCCATGGACAGGGACAGAGCTATGGCTACACCTTC
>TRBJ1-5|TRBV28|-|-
CATLDRNNQPQHF
TGTGCCACCTTGGACAGAAACAATCAGCCCCAGCATTTT
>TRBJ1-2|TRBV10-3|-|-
CAITPDGYGYTF
TGTGCCATCACCCCGGATGGATATGGCTACACCTTC
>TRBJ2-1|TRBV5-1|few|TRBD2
CASSSGLAGTLVDEQFF
TGCGCCAGCAGCTCCGGACTAGCGGGGACGCTTGTGGATGAGCAGTTCTTC
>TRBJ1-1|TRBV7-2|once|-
CASSLGTNTEAFF
TGTGCCAGCAGCTTGGGGACGAACACTGAAGCTTTCTTT
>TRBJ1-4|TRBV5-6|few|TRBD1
CASSPRTGYGEKLFF
TGTGCCAGCAGCCCTAGGACAGGGTACGGTGAAAAACTGTTTTTT
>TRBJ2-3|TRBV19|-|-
CASSGGGHPNTDTQYF
TGTGCCAGTAGTGGTGGAGGACACCCCAACACAGATACGCAGTATTTT
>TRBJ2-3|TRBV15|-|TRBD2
CATSTWGLATQYF
TGTGCCACCAGCACCTGGGGACTAGCGACGCAGTATTTT
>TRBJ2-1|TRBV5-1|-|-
CASSLVQGRGVDNEQFF
TGCGCCAGCAGCTTGGTTCAGGGAAGGGGGGTCGACAATGAGCAGTTCTTC
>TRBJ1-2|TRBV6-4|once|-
CASSDSGFGGYTF
TGTGCCAGCAGTGATTCTGGTTTTGGGGGCTACACCTTC
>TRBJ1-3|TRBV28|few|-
CASTQPSGAIGNTIYF
TGTGCCAGCACCCAACCTAGTGGGGCTATTGGAAACACCATATATTTT
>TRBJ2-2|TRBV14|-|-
CASSRGNTGELFF
TGTGCCAGCAGTCGGGGGAACACCGGGGAGCTGTTTTTT
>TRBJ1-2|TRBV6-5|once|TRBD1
CASSYGTGVGYTF
TGTGCCAGCAGTTACGGGACAGGGGTCGGCTACACCTTC
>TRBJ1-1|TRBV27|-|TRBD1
CASQRELGTVAFF
TGTGCCAGCCAGCGAGAACTAGGGACAGTTGCTTTCTTT
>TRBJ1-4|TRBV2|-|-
CASSEEEGAVEKLFF
TGTGCCAGCAGTGAAGAGGAGGGTGCGGTCGAAAAACTGTTTTTT
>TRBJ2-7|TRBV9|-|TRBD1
CASSVGSGQGEPQYF
TGTGCCAGCAGCGTAGGGTCGGGACAGGGGGAACCTCAGTACTTC
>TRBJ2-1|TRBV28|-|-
CASSHPRSYNEQFF
TGTGCCAGCAGTCATCCACGTTCCTACAATGAGCAGTTCTTC
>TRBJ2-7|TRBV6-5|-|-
CASRVLGGYEQYF
TGTGCCAGCAGGGTACTAGGCGGGTACGAGCAGTACTTC
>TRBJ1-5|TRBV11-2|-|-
CASSLEGAAGTQHF
TGTGCCAGCAGCTTAGAGGGGGCCGCCGGGACCCAGCATTTT
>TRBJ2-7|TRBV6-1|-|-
CASSERWASYEQYF
TGTGCCAGCAGTGAAAGGTGGGCCTCCTACGAGCAGTACTTC
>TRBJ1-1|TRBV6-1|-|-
CASSVRASEAFF
TGTGCCAGCAGTGTCCGGGCTTCTGAAGCTTTCTTT
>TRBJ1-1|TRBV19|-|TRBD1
CASSIGDRAGYTEAFF
TGTGCCAGTAGTATAGGGGACAGGGCCGGGTACACTGAAGCTTTCTTT
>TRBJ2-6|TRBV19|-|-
CASSTTIGAKPVSGANVLTF
TGTGCCAGTAGTACCACAATCGGGGCTAAACCGGTTTCTGGGGCCAACGTCCTGACTTTC
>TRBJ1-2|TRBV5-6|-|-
CASSSLALNYGYTF
TGTGCCAGCAGCTCCCTGGCCCTTAACTATGGCTACACCTTC
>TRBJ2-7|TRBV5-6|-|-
CASSFLTSLQYYEQYF
TGTGCCAGCAGCTTCCTGACTTCCTTGCAATACTACGAGCAGTACTTC
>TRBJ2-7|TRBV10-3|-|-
CAIGLAYEQYF
TGTGCCATCGGGCTAGCCTACGAGCAGTACTTC
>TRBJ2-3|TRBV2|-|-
CASSEGADTQYF
TGTGCCAGCAGTGAAGGTGCAGATACGCAGTATTTT
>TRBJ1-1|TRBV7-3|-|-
CASSLEGDTEAFF
TGTGCCAGCAGCTTAGAGGGGGACACTGAAGCTTTCTTT
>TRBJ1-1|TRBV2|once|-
CASTGTASTEAFF
TGTGCCAGCACCGGGACGGCAAGCACTGAAGCTTTCTTT
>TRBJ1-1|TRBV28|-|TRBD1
CAKYRGEAFF
TGTGCCAAGTACAGGGGTGAAGCTTTCTTT
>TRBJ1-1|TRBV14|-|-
CASSLDQNTEAFF
TGTGCCAGCAGCCTTGATCAAAACACTGAAGCTTTCTTT
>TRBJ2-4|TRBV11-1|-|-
CASSLGRFLAKNIQYF
TGTGCCAGCAGCTTGGGCAGGTTCTTGGCCAAAAACATTCAGTACTTC
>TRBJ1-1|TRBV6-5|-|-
CASTGAFNTEAFF
TGTGCCAGCACGGGGGCCTTCAACACTGAAGCTTTCTTT
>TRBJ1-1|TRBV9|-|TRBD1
CASSATGAPTEAFF
TGTGCCAGCAGCGCTACAGGGGCCCCCACTGAAGCTTTCTTT
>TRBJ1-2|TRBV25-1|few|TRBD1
CASSEGTVYGYTF
TGTGCCAGCAGTGAAGGGACAGTCTATGGCTACACCTTC
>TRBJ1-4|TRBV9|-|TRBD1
CASSAPGTGDQKLFF
TGTGCCAGCAGCGCCCCCGGGACAGGGGACCAAAAACTGTTTTTT
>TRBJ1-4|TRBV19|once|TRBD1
CASSSRQGTEKLFF
TGTGCCAGTAGCAGCAGACAGGGGACAGAAAAACTGTTTTTT
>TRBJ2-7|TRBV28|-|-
CASSLPRRESEYEQYF
TGTGCCAGCAGTTTACCCAGGCGTGAGTCTGAATACGAGCAGTACTTC